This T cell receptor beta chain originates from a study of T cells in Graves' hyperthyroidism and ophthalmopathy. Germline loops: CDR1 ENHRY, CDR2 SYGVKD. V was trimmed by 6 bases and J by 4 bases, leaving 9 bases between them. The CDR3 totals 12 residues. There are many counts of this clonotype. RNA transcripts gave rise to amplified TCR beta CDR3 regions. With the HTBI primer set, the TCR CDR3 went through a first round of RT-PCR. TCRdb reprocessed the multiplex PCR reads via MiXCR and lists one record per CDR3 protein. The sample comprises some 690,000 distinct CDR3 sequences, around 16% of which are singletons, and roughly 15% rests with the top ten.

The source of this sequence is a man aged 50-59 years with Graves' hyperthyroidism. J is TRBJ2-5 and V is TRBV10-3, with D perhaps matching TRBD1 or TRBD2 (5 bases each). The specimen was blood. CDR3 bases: TGTGCCATCAGCGGGGCTGGAGAGACCCAGTACTTC. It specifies CAISGAGETQYF.